What follows is one TCR beta chain and its context. It lacks a known antigen. It has no much larger one-base neighbor in the sample; base qualities were not kept. The data are from a study of T cell repertoires in cytomegalovirus infection (dated by TCRdb to the late 2010s). At the level of the whole study: Peptide stimulations targeted recently identified HLA-C-restricted CMV epitopes, whose presentation resists viral immunomodulation, together with well-studied HLA-B-restricted epitopes. Because public TCR beta signatures pointed to carriage of CMV infection together with the matching HLA type, the HLA type of each donor mattered for the analysis.

General study outcomes and caveats: In both this cohort and an independent 352-donor cohort, the cumulative frequency of public TCR beta family members distinguished carriers of CMV infection plus the relevant HLA type. The ex vivo response was dominated by HLA-C-restricted CMV-specific TCR beta clonotypes, which also provided the single most frequent clonotype in two of eight donors.

The data were produced on an Illumina HiSeq 1500. The public sequencing data were trimmed at Q25 with fastp and processed into clonotypes with MiXCR by TCRdb, which kept only in-frame beta chains. All rows with the same CDR3 protein become a single entry with the most common DNA and genes. Recorded for this sample are hundreds of thousands of distinct CDR3 sequences; around 31% of them occurred a single time. The ten largest clonotypes hold 15% to 20% of the sample. Interpreted using the paper, the treatment or condition label stands for: in vitro stimulation with specific CMV peptide epitopes to enrich CMV-specific T cells. CDR1 and CDR2, per the germline V gene (reference sequence), are DFQATT and SNEGSKA. V is cut back by 4 bases and J by 3 bases, with 4 bases in the junction unmatched. Reading from cysteine to phenylalanine, the CDR3 counts 14 amino acids. The DNA shown is the 42-base CDR3, in frame from base 1.

The sequencing used cultured PBMCs, collected from culture after CMV antigen stimulation. The source is a human donor in good health (CMV status not recorded). Some clones in this sample may be carry-over from other donors' samples. The receptor chain draws on TRBV20-1 and TRBJ1-1; 11 of the junction bases match TRBD1. The CDR3 in this case is CSATGQGADTEAFF. The nucleotide sequence is TGCAGTGCTACCGGACAGGGGGCTGACACTGAAGCTTTCTTT.